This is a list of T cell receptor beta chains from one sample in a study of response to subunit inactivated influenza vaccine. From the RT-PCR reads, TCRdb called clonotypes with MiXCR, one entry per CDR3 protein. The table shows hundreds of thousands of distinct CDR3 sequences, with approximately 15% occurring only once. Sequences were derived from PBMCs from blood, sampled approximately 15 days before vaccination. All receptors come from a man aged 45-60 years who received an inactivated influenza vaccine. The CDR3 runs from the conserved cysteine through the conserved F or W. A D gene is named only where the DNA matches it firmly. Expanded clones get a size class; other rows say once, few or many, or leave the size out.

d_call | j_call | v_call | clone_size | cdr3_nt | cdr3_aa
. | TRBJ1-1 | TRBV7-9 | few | TGTGCCAGCAGTTACATAGGGCCGAACACTGAAGCTTTCTTT | CASSYIGPNTEAFF
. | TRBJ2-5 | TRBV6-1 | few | TGTGCCAGCAGATGGAGGGGCCAAGAGACCCAGTACTTC | CASRWRGQETQYF
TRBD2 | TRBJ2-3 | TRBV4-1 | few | TGCGCCAGCAGCCACCGACTAGCGGGGATTTCCGCAACAGATACGCAGTATTTT | CASSHRLAGISATDTQYF
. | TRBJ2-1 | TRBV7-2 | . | TGTGCCAGCAAAGCGGGCGGGGCGGACAATGAGCAGTTCTTC | CASKAGGADNEQFF
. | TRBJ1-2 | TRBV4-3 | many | TGCGCCAGCAGCCTCACGGGACAAGGGGGCTATGGCTACACCTTC | CASSLTGQGGYGYTF
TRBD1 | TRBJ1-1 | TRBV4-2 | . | TGTGCCAGCAGCACATACCCCCCGGGACAGGGAATTATGAACACTGAAGCTTTCTTT | CASSTYPPGQGIMNTEAFF
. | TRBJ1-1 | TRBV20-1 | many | TGCAGTGCTAGAGGGACCGGTCGGAAGACTGAAGCTTTCTTT | CSARGTGRKTEAFF
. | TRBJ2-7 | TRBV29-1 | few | TGCAGCGTTGAAGATTCCACCTACGAGCAGTACTTC | CSVEDSTYEQYF
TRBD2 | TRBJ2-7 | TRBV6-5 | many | TGTGCCACCCAGGGACTATACGAGCAGTACTTC | CATQGLYEQYF
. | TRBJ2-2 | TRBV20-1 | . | TGCAGTGCTAGAGATCATAGGTCCGGGGAGCTGTTTTTT | CSARDHRSGELFF
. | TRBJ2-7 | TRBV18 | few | TGTGCGTCGGCCAGCAGCTCCTACGAGCAGTACTTC | CASASSSYEQYF
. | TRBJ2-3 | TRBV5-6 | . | TGTGCCAGCAGCTTGGTTGACAGCACAGATACGCAGTATTTT | CASSLVDSTDTQYF
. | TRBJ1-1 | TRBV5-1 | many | TGTGCCAGCAGCCTCATCGGGGACACTGAAGCTTTCTTT | CASSLIGDTEAFF
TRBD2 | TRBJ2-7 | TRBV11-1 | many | TGTGCCAGCAGCTCAAAGGAAATGGGGGGACTAGCGGGGCAAACCTACGAGCAGTACTTC | CASSSKEMGGLAGQTYEQYF
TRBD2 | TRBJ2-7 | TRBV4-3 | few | TGCGCCAGCAGCCAAGACCAGATTGCTGGGGGGGTTGAGCAGTACTTC | CASSQDQIAGGVEQYF
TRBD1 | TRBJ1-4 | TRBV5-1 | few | TGCGCCAGCAGGGGGACAGGGGTTAACGAAAAACTGTTTTTT | CASRGTGVNEKLFF
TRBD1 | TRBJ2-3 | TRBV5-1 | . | TGCGCCAGCAGCTTGGAGGGGGCTAGGGATACGCAGTATTTT | CASSLEGARDTQYF
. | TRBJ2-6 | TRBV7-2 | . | TGTGCCAGCAGCGACTACAGCGCCTCTGGGGCCAACGTCCTGACTTTC | CASSDYSASGANVLTF
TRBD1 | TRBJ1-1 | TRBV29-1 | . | TGCAGCGTTGGAGCGAGGCAGGGGGCGAACCCTGAAGCTTTCTTT | CSVGARQGANPEAFF
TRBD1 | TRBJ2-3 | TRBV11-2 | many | TGTGCCAGCAGCTTGTACAGGGGTTCAGATACGCAGTATTTT | CASSLYRGSDTQYF
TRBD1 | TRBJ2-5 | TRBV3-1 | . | TGTGCCAGCAGCCAAGATCAGGGGGCCCAGTACTTC | CASSQDQGAQYF
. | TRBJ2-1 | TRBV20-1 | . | TGCAGTGCTAGGGACAGGGACTACTACAATGAGCAGTTCTTC | CSARDRDYYNEQFF
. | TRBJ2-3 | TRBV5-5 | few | TGTGCCAGCAGCTTGAAGGGGACCACAGATACGCAGTATTTT | CASSLKGTTDTQYF
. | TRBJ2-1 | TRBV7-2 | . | TGTGCCAGCAGCCGGAGCGGCTACAATGAGCAGTTCTTC | CASSRSGYNEQFF
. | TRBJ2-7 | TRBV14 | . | TGTGCCAGCAGCCAAGTTGGAGTTAACTACGAGCAGTACTTC | CASSQVGVNYEQYF
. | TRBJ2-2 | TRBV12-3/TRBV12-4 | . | TGTGCAGGGCGGAAAGAGAACACCGGGGAGCTGTTTTTT | CAGRKENTGELFF
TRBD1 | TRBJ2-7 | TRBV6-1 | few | TGTGCCAGCAGTCTGGACAGGGGCCTTAGCTCCTACGAGCAGTACTTC | CASSLDRGLSSYEQYF
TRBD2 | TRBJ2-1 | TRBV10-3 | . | TGTGCCGTACAAGCGGGGAGCTCCTACAATGAGCAGTTCTTC | CAVQAGSSYNEQFF
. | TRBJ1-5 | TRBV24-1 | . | TGTGCCACCAGTGCAGGTATCAATCAGCCCCAGCATTTT | CATSAGINQPQHF
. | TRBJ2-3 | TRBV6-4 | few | TGTGCCAGCAGTCGGGAGTTCAGCACAGATACGCAGTATTTT | CASSREFSTDTQYF
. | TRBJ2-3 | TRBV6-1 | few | TGTGCCAGCGCACCTGGTGGCCCGTTGGGGGGAGGAAGTACAGATACGCAGTATTTT | CASAPGGPLGGGSTDTQYF
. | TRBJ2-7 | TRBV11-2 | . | TGTGCCAGCAGCTTAGTTCGACAACGGGCTGGCGAGCAGTACTTC | CASSLVRQRAGEQYF
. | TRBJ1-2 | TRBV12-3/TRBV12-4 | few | TGTGCCAGCAGCCCCGGCAGGGCCTATGGCTACACCTTC | CASSPGRAYGYTF
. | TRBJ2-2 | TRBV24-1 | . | TGTGCCACCAGTGATTCGTGGGAGCTGAACACCGGGGAGCTGTTTTTT | CATSDSWELNTGELFF
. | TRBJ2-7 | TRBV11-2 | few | TGTGCCAGCAGCTTAGGCAGGGACTTCTACGAGCAGTACTTC | CASSLGRDFYEQYF
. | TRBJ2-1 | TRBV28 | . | TGTGCCAGCAGTACGGGACTTCTTCTCCGGGAGCAGTTCTTC | CASSTGLLLREQFF
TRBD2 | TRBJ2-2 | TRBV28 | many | TGTGCCAGCAGTAACTGGGGACTAGTGAGAATCCCCGGGGAGCTGTTTTTT | CASSNWGLVRIPGELFF
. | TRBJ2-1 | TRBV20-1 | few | TGCAGTGCTAATCTGGACCGACAGGACTACAATGAGCAGTTCTTC | CSANLDRQDYNEQFF
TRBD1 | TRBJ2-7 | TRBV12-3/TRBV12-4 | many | TGTGCCAGCAGGCCCGGGACAGGGACCTACGAGCAGTACTTC | CASRPGTGTYEQYF
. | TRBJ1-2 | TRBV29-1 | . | TGCAGCGTTCCCGATTTTGGCTACACCTTC | CSVPDFGYTF
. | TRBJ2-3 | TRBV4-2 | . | TGTGCCAGCAGCCCGAGGAGCGGGACAGATACGCAGTATTTT | CASSPRSGTDTQYF
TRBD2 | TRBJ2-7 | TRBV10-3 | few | TGTGCCATCAGCCCCGACGGGACTAACCAGCAGTACTTC | CAISPDGTNQQYF
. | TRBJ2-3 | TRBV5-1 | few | TGCGCCAGCAGCTTTGGCGTCGGTGACGGCACAGATACGCAGTATTTT | CASSFGVGDGTDTQYF
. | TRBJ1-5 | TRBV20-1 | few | TGCAGTGCTAGCGCCCGGGACACCGTGAAGCCCCAGCATTTT | CSASARDTVKPQHF
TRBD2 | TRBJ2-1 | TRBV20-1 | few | TGCAGTGCTCCCTTGGGACTAGCGGGGCTGGGATACAATGAGCAGTTCTTC | CSAPLGLAGLGYNEQFF
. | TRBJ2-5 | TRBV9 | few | TGTGCCAGCAGCGTAGCTGTGGATAACCAAGAGACCCAGTACTTC | CASSVAVDNQETQYF
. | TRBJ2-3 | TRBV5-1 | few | TGCGCCAGCAGCCACGCCGGGGATACAGATACGCAGTATTTT | CASSHAGDTDTQYF
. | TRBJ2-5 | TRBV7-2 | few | TGTGCCAGCAGCTTACAGCGCCAGTACCAAGAGACCCAGTACTTC | CASSLQRQYQETQYF
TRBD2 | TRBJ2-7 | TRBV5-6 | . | TGTGCCAGCAGCTTTGGGGTCGGCGGGAGGGGGGACGAGCAGTACTTC | CASSFGVGGRGDEQYF
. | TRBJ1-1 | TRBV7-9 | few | TGTGCCAGCAGTTTTTTGGCCGGTGAAGCTTTCTTT | CASSFLAGEAFF
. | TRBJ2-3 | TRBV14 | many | TGTGCCAGCAGCCAAGACCCAGGGAGGAGTTATTTT | CASSQDPGRSYF
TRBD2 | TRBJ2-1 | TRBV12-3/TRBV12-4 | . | TGTGCCAGCACCAATCCTGTAGCGGGGGGAAACAATGAGCAGTTCTTC | CASTNPVAGGNNEQFF